This record covers a single T cell receptor beta chain. These data are taken from a study of CD8+ T cells in alopecia areata. The treatment denotes: oral pan-JAK inhibitor, 5-10 mg twice daily. Extracted from the samples, RNA was reverse transcribed into cDNA to serve as the sequencing template. Clones were read by immunoSEQ multiplex PCR, and TCRdb kept only the in-frame ones, dropping some. The table records fewer than 150,000 clones, 65% to 90% of them present only once. The CDR3 has 14 amino acids. Germline V gives CDR1 SGDLS, CDR2 YYNGEE. Trimming cost V 0 bases and J 5 bases; bases outside gene matches: 3.

The source of this sequence is a human donor with alopecia areata. The sequencing used CD8+ T cells sorted from blood, collected at week 4, from a patient treated with tofacitinib. This chain connects TRBV9 to TRBJ2-5, with 8 nucleotides matching TRBD1. The CDR3 nucleotides read TGTGCCAGCAGCGTAGCAGGGGGCCTGGAGACCCAGTACTTC. Translating gives CASSVAGGLETQYF.